The sequence of this T cell receptor beta chain was determined in a study of CDR3 diversity in severe acne. MiXCR, applied by TCRdb to the PCR reads, yields one record per CDR3 protein. The data show 90,000 or so distinct CDR3 sequences, 45% to 50% seen once. In this sample, this clonotype turned up many times. CDR1 is ENHRY and CDR2 is SYGVKD in the germline V gene. This CDR3 comprises 15 residues. Trimming took 10 bases from V and 3 from J; bases not matched to a gene: 10. The chain joins TRBV10-3 to TRBJ2-3; 10 positions agree with TRBD2. Sequenced sample: blood. The sequence came from a male donor in good health, serving as a control. CDR3 amino acids: CATGREREGTDTQYF. The CDR3, as DNA: TGTGCCACCGGTCGGGAGCGGGAGGGTACAGATACGCAGTATTTT.